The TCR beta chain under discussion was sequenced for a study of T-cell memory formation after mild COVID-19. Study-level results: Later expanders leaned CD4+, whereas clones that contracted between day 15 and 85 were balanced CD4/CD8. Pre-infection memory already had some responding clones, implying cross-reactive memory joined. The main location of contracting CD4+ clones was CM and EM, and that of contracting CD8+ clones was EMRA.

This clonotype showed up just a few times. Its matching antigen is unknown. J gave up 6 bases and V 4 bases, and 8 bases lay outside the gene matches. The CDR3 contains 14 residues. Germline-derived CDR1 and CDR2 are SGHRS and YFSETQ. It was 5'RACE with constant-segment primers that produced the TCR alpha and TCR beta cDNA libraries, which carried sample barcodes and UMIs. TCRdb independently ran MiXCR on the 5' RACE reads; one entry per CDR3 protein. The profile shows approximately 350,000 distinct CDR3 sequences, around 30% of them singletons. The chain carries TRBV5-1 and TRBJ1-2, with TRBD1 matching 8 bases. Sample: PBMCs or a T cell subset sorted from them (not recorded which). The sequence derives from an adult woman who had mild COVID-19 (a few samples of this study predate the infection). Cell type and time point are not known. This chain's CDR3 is CASSPISTGDGYTF. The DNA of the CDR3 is TGCGCCAGCAGCCCGATCTCGACAGGGGATGGCTACACCTTC.